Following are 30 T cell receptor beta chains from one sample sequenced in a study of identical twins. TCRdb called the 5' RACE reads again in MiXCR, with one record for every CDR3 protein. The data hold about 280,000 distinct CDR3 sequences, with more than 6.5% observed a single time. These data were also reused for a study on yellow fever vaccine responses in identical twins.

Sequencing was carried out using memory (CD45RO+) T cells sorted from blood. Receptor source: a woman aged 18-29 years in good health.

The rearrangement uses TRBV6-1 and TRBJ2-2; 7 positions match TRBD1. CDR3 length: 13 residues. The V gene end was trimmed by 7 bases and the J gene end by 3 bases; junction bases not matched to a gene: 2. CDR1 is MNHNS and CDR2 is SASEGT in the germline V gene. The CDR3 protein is CASNRGDTGELFF. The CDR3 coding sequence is TGTGCCAGCAACAGGGGTGACACCGGGGAGCTGTTTTTT.

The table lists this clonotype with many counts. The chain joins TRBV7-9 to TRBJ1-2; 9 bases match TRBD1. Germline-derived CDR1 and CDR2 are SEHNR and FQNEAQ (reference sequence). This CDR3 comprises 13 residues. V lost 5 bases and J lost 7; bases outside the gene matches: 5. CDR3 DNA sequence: TGTGCCAGCAGCGTCGGGACAGGGTTTGGCTACACCTTC. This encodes CASSVGTGFGYTF.

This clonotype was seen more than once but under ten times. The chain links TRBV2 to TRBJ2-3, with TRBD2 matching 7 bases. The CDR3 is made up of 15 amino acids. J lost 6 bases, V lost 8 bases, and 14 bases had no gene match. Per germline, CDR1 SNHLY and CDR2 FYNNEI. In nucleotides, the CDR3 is TGTGCCAGCGAGTCAGCGGGACTCCGGGGGGATACGCAGTATTTT. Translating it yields CASESAGLRGDTQYF. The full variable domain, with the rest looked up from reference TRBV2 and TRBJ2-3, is EPEVTQTPSHQVTQMGQEVILRCVPISNHLYFYWYRQILGQKVEFLVSFYNNEISEKSEIFDDQFSVERPDGSNFTLKIRSTKLEDSAMYFCASESAGLRGDTQYFGPGTRLTVL.

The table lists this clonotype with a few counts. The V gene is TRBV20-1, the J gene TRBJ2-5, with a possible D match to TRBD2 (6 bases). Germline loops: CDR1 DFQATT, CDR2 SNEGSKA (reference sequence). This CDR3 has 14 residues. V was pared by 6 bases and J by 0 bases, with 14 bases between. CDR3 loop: CSATTLANQETQYF. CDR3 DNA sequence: TGCAGTGCAACCACGCTAGCGAACCAAGAGACCCAGTACTTC.

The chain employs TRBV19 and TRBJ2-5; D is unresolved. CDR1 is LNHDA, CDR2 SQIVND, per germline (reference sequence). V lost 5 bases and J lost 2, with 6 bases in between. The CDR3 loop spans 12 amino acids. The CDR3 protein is CASSGLQETQYF. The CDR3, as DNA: TGTGCCAGTAGTGGCTTACAAGAGACCCAGTACTTC.

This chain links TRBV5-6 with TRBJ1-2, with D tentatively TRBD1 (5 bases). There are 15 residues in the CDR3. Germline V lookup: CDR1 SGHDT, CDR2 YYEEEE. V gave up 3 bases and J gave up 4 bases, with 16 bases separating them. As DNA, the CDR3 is TGTGCCAGCAGCTCCCCGGGACGTTCGACCTATGGCTACACCTTC. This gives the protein CASSSPGRSTYGYTF.

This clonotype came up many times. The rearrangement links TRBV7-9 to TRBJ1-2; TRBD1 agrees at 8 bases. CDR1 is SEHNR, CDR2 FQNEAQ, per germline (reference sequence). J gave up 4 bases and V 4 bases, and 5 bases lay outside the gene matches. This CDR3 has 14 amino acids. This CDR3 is CASSSGTGVYGYTF. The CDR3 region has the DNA TGTGCCAGCAGCTCCGGGACAGGCGTCTATGGCTACACCTTC.

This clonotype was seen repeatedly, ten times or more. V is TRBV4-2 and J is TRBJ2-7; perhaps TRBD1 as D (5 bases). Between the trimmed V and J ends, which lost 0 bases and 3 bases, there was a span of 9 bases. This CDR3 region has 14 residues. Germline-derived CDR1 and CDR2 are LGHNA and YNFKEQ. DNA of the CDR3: TGTGCCAGCAGCCAAGATGACAGAGGCTACGAGCAGTACTTC. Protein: CASSQDDRGYEQYF.

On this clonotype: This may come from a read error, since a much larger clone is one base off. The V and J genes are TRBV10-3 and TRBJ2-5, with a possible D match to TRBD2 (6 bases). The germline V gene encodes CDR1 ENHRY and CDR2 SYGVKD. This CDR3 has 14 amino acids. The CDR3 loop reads CALGGLAPKENQYF. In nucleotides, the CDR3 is TGTGCCCTCGGGGGACTCGCCCCCAAGGAGAACCAGTACTTC.

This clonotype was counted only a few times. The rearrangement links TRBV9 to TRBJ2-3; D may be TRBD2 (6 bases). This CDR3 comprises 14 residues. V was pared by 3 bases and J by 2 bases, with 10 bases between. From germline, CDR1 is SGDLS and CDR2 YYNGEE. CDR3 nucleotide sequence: TGTGCCAGCAGCGCTGCGGGGAACACAGATACGCAGTATTTT. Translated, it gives CASSAAGNTDTQYF.

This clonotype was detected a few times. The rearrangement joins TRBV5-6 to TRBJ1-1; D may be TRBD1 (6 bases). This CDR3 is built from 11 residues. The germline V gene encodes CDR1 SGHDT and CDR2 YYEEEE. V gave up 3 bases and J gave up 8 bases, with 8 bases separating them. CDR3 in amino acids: CASSWGPEAFF. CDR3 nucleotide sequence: TGTGCCAGCAGCTGGGGGCCCGAAGCTTTCTTT. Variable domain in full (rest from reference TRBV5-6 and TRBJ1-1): DAGVTQSPTHLIKTRGQQVTLRCSPKSGHDTVSWYQQALGQGPQFIFQYYEEEERQRGNFPDRFSGHQFPNYSSELNVNALLLGDSALYLCASSWGPEAFFGQGTRLTVV.

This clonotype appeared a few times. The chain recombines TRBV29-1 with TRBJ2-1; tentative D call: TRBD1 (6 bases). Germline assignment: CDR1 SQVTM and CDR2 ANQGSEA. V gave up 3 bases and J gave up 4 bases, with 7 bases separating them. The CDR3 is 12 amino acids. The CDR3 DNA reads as TGCAGCGTTGATCAGGGGTACAATGAGCAGTTCTTC. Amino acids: CSVDQGYNEQFF.

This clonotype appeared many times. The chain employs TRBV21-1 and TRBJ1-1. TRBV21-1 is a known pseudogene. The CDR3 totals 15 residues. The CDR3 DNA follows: TGTGCCAGCAGCAAAGACCTCAGATTGAACACTGAAGCTTTCTTT. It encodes CASSKDLRLNTEAFF.

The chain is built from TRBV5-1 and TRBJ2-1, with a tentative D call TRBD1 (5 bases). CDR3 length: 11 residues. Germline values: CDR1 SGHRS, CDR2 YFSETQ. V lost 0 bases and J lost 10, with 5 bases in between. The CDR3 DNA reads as TGCGCCAGCAGCTTGGGACAGGAGCAGTTCTTC. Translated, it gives CASSLGQEQFF.

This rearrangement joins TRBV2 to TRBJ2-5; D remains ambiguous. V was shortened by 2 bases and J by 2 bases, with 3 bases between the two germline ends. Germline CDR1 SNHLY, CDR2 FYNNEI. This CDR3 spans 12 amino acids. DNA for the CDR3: TGTGCCAGCAGTGAACTGCAAGAGACCCAGTACTTC. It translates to CASSELQETQYF.

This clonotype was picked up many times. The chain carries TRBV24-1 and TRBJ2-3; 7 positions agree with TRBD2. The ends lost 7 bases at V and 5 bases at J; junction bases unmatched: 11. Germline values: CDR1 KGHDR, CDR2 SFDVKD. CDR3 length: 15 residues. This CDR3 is CATSPPGGGVDTQYF. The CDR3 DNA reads TGTGCCACCAGCCCCCCGGGGGGTGGTGTAGATACGCAGTATTTT.

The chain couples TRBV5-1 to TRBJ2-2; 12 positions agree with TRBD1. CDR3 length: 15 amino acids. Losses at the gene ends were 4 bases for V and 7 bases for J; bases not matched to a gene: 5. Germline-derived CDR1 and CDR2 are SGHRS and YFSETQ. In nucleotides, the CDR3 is TGCGCCAGCAGCATGGGACAGGGGGCTAACGGGGAGCTGTTTTTT. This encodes CASSMGQGANGELFF.

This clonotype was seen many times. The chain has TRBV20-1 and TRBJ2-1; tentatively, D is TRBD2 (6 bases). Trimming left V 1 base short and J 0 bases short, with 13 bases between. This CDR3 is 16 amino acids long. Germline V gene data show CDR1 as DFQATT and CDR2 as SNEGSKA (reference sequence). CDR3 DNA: TGCAGTGCTAGAGGGGCGGGGAGGAGCTCCTACAATGAGCAGTTCTTC. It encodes CSARGAGRSSYNEQFF.

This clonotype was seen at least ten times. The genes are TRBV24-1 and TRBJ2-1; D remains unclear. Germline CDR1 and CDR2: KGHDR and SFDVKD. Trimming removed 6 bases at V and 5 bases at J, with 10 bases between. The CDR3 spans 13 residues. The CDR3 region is CATSPTSHNEQFF. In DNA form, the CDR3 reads TGTGCCACCAGTCCGACATCCCACAATGAGCAGTTCTTC.

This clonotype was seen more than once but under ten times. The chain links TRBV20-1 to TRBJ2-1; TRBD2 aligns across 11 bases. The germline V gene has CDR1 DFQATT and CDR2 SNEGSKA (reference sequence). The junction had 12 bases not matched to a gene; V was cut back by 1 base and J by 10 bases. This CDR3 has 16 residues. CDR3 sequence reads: CSARAHGLAGGREQFF. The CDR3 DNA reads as TGCAGTGCTAGAGCCCATGGGCTAGCGGGAGGACGGGAGCAGTTCTTC.

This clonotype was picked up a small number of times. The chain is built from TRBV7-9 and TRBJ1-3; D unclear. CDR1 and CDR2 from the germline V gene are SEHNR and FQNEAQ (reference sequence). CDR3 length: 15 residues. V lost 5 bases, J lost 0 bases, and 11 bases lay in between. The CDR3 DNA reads TGTGCCAGCAGCAGGGCCTTACACTCTGGAAACACCATATATTTT. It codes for CASSRALHSGNTIYF.

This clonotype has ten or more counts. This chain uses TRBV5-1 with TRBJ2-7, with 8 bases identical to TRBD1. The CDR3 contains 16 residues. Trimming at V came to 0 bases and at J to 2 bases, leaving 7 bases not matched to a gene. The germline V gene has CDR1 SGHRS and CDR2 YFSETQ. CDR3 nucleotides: TGCGCCAGCAGCTTGGGATATAGACAGGGGACCTACGAGCAGTACTTC. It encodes CASSLGYRQGTYEQYF. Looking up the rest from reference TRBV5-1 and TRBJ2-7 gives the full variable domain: KAGVTQTPRYLIKTRGQQVTLSCSPISGHRSVSWYQQTPGQGLQFLFEYFSETQRNKGNFPGRFSGRQFSNSRSEMNVSTLELGDSALYLCASSLGYRQGTYEQYFGPGTRLTVT.

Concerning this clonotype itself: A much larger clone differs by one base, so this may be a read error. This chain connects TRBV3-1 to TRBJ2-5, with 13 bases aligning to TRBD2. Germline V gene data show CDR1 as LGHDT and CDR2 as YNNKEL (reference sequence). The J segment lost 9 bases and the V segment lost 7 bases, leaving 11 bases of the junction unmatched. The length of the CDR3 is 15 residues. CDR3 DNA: TGTGCCAGCACCCAGGGACTAGCGGGATTTGAGTCCCAGTACTTC. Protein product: CASTQGLAGFESQYF.

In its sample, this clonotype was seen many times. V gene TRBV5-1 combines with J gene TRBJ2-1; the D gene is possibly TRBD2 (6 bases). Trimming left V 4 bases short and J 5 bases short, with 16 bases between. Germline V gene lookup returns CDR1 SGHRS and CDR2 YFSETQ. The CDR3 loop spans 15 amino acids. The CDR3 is CASSPSSGLHNEQFF. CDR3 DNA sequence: TGCGCCAGCAGCCCGTCCAGCGGGCTCCACAATGAGCAGTTCTTC.

The CDR3 sequence: CASSPTGTGGKNEQYF. CDR3 coding DNA: TGTGCCAGCAGTCCAACCGGGACAGGGGGCAAGAACGAGCAGTACTTC. The chain links TRBV12-3 or TRBV12-4 to TRBJ2-7; 12 bases match TRBD1. The CDR3 runs 16 residues. V lost 5 bases to trimming and J lost 5 bases; unmatched junction nucleotides: 10.

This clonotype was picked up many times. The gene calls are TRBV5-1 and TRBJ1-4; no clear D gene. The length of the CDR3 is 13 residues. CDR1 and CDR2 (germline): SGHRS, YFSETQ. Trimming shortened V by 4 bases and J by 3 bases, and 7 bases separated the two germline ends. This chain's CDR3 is CASSPGANEKLFF. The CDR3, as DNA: TGCGCCAGCAGCCCGGGAGCTAATGAAAAACTGTTTTTT.

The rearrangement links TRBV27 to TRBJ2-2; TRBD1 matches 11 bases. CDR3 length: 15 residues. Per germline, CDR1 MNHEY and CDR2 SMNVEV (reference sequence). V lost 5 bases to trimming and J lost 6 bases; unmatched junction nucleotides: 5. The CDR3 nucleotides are TGTGCCAGCAGTCCGGGACAGGGGGTCGCCGGGGAGCTGTTTTTT. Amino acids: CASSPGQGVAGELFF.

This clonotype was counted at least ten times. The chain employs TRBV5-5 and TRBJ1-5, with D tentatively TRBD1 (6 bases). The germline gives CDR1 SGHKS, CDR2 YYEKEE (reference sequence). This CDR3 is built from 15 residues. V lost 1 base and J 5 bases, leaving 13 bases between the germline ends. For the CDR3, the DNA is TGTGCCAGCAGCTTGTTCGGGGGCCAGGATCAGCCCCAGCATTTT. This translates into CASSLFGGQDQPQHF.

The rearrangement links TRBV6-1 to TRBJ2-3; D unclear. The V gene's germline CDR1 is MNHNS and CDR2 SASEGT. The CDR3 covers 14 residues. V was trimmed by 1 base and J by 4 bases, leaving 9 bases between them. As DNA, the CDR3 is TGTGCCAGCAGTGAAGAAACGGAACCAGATACGCAGTATTTT. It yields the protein CASSEETEPDTQYF.

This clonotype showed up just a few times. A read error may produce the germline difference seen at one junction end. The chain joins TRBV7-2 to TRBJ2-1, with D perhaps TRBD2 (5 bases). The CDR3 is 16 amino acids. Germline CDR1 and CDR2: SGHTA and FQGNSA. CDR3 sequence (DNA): TGTGCCAGCAGCTTAATGACCGGGATCATTTACAAAGAGCAGTTCTTC. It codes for CASSLMTGIIYKEQFF.